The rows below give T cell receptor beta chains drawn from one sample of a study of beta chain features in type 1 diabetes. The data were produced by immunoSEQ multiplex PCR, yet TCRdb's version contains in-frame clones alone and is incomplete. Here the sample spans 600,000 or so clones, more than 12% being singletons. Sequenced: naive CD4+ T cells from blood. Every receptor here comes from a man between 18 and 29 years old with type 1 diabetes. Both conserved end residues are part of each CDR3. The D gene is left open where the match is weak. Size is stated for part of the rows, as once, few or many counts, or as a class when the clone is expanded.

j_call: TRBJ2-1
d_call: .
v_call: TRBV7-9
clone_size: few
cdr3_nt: TGTGCCAGCAGCTTAGTTAGGAGGGGCGATGAGCAGTTCTTC
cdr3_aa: CASSLVRRGDEQFF

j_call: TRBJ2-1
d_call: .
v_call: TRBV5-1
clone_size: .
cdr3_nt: TGCGCCACCCTAGAGGGCCCTAACAATGAGCAGTTCTTC
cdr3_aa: CATLEGPNNEQFF

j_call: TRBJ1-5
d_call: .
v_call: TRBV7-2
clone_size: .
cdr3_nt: TGTGCCAGCAGCTTGGTGGCGGCAGCTAATCAGCCCCAGCATTTT
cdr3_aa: CASSLVAAANQPQHF

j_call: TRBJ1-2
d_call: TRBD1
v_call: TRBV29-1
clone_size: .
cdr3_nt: TGCAGCGTTGGGACAGGGTATTCTAACTATGGCTACACCTTC
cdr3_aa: CSVGTGYSNYGYTF

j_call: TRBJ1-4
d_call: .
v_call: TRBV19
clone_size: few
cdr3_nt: TGTGCCAGTAGTTCCTCGGCAGCTTCGGATGAAAAACTGTTTTTT
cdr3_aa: CASSSSAASDEKLFF

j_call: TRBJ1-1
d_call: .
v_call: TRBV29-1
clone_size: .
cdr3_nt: TGCAGCGCCCGATCGAGGGGCGACACTGAAGCTTTCTTT
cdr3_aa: CSARSRGDTEAFF

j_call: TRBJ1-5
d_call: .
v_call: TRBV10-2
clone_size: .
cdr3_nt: TGCGCCAGCTCGGGAGATTTCAATCAGCCCCAGCATTTT
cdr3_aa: CASSGDFNQPQHF

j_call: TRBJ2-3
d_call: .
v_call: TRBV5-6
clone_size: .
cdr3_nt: TGTGCCAGCAGCTCCACCTCTAGCACAGATACGCAGTATTTT
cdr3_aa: CASSSTSSTDTQYF

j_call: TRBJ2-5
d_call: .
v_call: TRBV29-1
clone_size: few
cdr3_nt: TGCAGCGTTGATCGAGTCATCTCGGAGACCCAGTACTTC
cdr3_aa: CSVDRVISETQYF

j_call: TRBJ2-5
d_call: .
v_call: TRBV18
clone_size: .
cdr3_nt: TGTGCCAGCTCACCAGCAGGGCAAGAGACCCAGTACTTC
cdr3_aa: CASSPAGQETQYF

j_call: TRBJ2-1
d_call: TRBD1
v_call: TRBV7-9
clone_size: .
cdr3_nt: TGTGCCAGCAGCCCGACCGGGACAGCCTACAATGAGCAGTTCTTC
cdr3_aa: CASSPTGTAYNEQFF

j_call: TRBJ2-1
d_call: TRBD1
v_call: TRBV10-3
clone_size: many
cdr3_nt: TGTGCCATCAGTATCGACAGGGACAATGAGCAGTTCTTC
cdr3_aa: CAISIDRDNEQFF

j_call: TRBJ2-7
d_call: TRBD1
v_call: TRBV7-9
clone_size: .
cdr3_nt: TGTGCCAGCAGCTTCAACCCCGGACAGGGGGCCTACGAGCAGTACTTC
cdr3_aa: CASSFNPGQGAYEQYF

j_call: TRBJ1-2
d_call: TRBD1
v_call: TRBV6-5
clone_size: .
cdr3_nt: TGTGCCAGCAGTGTAAACAGGGGTAACTATGGCTACACCTTC
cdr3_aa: CASSVNRGNYGYTF

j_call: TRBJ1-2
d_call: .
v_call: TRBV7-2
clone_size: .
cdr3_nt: TGTGCCAGCAGCTTAGCTGAGGGGGACCCCTATGGCTACACCTTC
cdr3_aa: CASSLAEGDPYGYTF

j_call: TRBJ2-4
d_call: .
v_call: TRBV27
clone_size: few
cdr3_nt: TGTGCCAGCAGTTTAAATCCCACTTCAGCCAAAAACATTCAGTACTTC
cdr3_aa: CASSLNPTSAKNIQYF

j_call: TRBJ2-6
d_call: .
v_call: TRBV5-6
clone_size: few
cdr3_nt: TGTGCCAGCAGCTGGAGGGGACAGCTGGACTCTGGGGCCAACGTCCTGACTTTC
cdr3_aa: CASSWRGQLDSGANVLTF

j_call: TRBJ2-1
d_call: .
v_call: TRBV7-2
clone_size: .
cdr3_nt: TGTGCCAGCAGCCTGGAGCGGATGGGGGCAGGCAATGAGCAGTTCTTC
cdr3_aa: CASSLERMGAGNEQFF

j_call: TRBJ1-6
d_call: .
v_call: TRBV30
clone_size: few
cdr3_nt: TGTGCCTGGAGTAGGGTGGATTCACCCCTCCACTTT
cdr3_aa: CAWSRVDSPLHF

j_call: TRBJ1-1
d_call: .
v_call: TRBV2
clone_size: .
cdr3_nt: TGTGCCAGCAGCCCCGGTTACACTGAAGCTTTCTTT
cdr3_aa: CASSPGYTEAFF

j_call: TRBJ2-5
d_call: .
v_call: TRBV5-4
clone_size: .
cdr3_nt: TGTGCCAGCAGCTTAGGCGGAGGGCCGTACCAAGAGACCCAGTACTTC
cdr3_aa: CASSLGGGPYQETQYF

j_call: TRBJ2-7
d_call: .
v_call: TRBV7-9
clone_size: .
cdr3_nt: TGTGCCAGCAGTTGGCGAGTTGAGCAGTACTTC
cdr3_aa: CASSWRVEQYF

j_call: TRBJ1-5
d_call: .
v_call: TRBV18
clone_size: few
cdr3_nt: TGTGCCAGCTCACCGGACGTAAGCAATCAGCCCCAGCATTTT
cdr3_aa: CASSPDVSNQPQHF

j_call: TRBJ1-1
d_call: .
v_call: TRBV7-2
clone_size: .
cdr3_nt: TGTGCCAGCAGCTCTCAGGAGAGAACTGAAGCTTTCTTT
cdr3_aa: CASSSQERTEAFF

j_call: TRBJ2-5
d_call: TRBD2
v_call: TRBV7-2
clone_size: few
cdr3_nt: TGTGCCAGCAGCTTCCAAGGACTAGCGGGAGAGGAGACCCAGTACTTC
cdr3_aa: CASSFQGLAGEETQYF

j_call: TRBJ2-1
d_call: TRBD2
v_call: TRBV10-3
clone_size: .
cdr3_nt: TGTGCCATCAGTGGACTAGCGGGGGAAGACAATGAGCAGTTCTTC
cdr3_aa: CAISGLAGEDNEQFF

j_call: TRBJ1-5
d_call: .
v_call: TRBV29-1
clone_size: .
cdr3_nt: TGCAGCGTTGCACCGGGTCGCAATCAGCCCCAGCATTTT
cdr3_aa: CSVAPGRNQPQHF

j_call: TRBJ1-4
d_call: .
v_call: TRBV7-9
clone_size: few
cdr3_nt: TGTGCCAGCAGCTTTAAGGATTTGGGAGAACTGTTTTTT
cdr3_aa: CASSFKDLGELFF

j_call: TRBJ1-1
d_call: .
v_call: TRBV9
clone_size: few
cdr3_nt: TGTGCCAGCAGCGTAGCTGTAGGGAGGCCCCTTGAAGCTTTCTTT
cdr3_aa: CASSVAVGRPLEAFF

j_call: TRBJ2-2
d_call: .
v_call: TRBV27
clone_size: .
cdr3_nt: TGTGCCAGCAGTTTATCTCGAGGGAACACCGGGGAGCTGTTTTTT
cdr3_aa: CASSLSRGNTGELFF

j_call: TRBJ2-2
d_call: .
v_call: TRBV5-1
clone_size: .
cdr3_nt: TGCGCCAGCAGCTTGGGGGTCACCGGGGAGCTGTTTTTT
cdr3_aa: CASSLGVTGELFF

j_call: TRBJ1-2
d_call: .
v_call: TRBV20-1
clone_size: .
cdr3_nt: TGCAGTGCCCAGCCAGACTATGGCTACACCTTC
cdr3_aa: CSAQPDYGYTF

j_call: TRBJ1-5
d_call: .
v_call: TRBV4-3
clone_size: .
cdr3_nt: TGCGCCAGCAGCCAAGATTTACAGGGCAATCAGCCCCAGCATTTT
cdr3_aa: CASSQDLQGNQPQHF

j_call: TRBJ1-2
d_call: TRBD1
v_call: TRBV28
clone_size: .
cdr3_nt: TGTGCCAGTCACTCGGGACAGGGGTGGTATGGCTACACCTTC
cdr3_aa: CASHSGQGWYGYTF

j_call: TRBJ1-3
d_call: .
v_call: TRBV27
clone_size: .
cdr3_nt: TGTGCCAGCAAGGAGCTCAGGAGCTCTGGAAACACCATATATTTT
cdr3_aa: CASKELRSSGNTIYF

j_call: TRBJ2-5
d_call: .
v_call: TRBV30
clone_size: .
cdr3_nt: TGTGCCTCCTCCCCATCTAGAGGGGGACAAGAGACCCAGTACTTC
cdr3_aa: CASSPSRGGQETQYF

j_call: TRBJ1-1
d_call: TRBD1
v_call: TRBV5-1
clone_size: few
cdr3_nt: TGCGCCAGCAGCTTGGTTCAGGGGGCCGTGAACACTGAAGCTTTCTTT
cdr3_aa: CASSLVQGAVNTEAFF

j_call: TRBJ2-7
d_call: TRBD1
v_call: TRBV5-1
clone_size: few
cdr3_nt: TGCGCCAGCAGCAACACTGCGGCAGGGGGATACTCCGAGCAGTACTTC
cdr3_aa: CASSNTAAGGYSEQYF

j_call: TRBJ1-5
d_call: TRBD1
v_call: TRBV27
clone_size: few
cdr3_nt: TGTGCCAGCAGGACGCGGACAGGGGATAGCAATCAGCCCCAGCATTTT
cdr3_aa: CASRTRTGDSNQPQHF

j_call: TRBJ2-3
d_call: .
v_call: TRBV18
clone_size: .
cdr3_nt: TGTGCCAGCTCACCACCATCCCCGGGGCGTGCGCAGTATTTT
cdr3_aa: CASSPPSPGRAQYF

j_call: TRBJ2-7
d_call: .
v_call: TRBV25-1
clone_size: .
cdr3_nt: TGTGCCAGCAGTGAGGATCCATCTAACTACGAGCAGTACTTC
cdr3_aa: CASSEDPSNYEQYF

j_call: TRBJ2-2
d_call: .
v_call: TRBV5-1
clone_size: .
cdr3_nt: TGCGCCAGCAGCTTGGGAGGGACAATCGCCGGGGAGCTGTTTTTT
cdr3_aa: CASSLGGTIAGELFF